The T cell receptor (beta chain) described here comes from a study of blood T cell repertoires in COVID-19. Study background: From the United States, Italy and Spain came samples of acute and convalescent COVID-19.

Germline loops: CDR1 LGHDT, CDR2 YNNKEL (reference sequence). There are 14 residues in the CDR3. Trimming removed 4 bases from V and 7 bases from J, with 13 bases in between. Original processing methods: Estimation of nucleated cell counts relied on the amplification of reference gene primers. Sequenced by immunoSEQ multiplex PCR; TCRdb stores in-frame clones only, minus some. That table supplies the V and J calls and clone size; D and trimming were determined from the DNA. The data hold over 150,000 clones, with over 65% observed a single time. Sequenced sample: peripheral blood. This sequence joins TRBV3-1 (or the pseudogene TRBV3-2) and TRBJ1-4, with D uncertain. The clonotype originates from a man aged 55 to 70 with acute or convalescent COVID-19. CDR3 bases: TGTGCCAGCAGCCCAGGTGCAGGTAGTGAAAAACTGTTTTTT. Translating it yields CASSPGAGSEKLFF.